Shown below are 13 T cell receptor beta chains from a single sample sequenced in a study of T cell clones after liver transplantation. TCRdb's table, derived via immunoSEQ multiplex PCR, lists solely in-frame clones and lacks some. The table lists about 80,000 clones, nearly 85% of them singletons. The material was CD4+ T cells from blood, obtained 46 months after liver transplant. The receptors originated from a human patient who received a liver transplant. Some of the T cells might come from the graft donor.

The chain links TRBV5-1 to TRBJ2-2; no firm D call. CDR1 is SGHRS, CDR2 YFSETQ, per germline. This CDR3 is 15 amino acids long. Trimming cost V 0 bases and J 6 bases, with 12 bases left between them. DNA for the CDR3: TGCGCCAGCAGCTTGGAGACCAATCCACCCGGGGAGCTGTTTTTT. It codes for CASSLETNPPGELFF.

The CDR3 reads CASSAGLREVGEQFF. CDR3 coding DNA: TGTGCCAGCAGCGCCGGGTTGCGGGAGGTGGGTGAGCAGTTCTTC. V gene TRBV9 combines with J gene TRBJ2-1, with 8 positions matching TRBD2. Germline V gives CDR1 SGDLS, CDR2 YYNGEE. The CDR3 loop spans 15 amino acids. The V gene end was trimmed by 3 bases and the J gene end by 9 bases; junction bases not matched to a gene: 11.

This clone was seen more than once but under ten times. This chain connects TRBV5-1 to TRBJ2-1; tentative D call: TRBD2 (6 bases). Germline CDR1 SGHRS, CDR2 YFSETQ. The CDR3 runs 16 residues. Trimming shortened V by 0 bases and J by 8 bases, and 18 bases separated the two germline ends. The DNA of the CDR3 is TGCGCCAGCAGCTTGGCGGGAGTTTATTCCCAGGATGAGCAGTTCTTC. Encoded protein: CASSLAGVYSQDEQFF.

This rearrangement joins TRBV28 to TRBJ2-7, with 15 nucleotides matching TRBD2. V shed 3 bases and J 2 bases; nucleotides not matched to a gene: 2. CDR3 length: 16 amino acids. Germline CDR1 reads MDHEN; CDR2 reads SYDVKM. The CDR3 DNA reads as TGTGCCAGCAGTTTTGGGACTAGCGGGGGGACCTACGAGCAGTACTTC. Its translation: CASSFGTSGGTYEQYF.

This clone was seen once. CDR3 in DNA: TGTGCCAGCAGGTTTCCAGGGAGAACAAACACTGAAGCTTTCTTT. Residues: CASRFPGRTNTEAFF. The chain recombines TRBV6-6 with TRBJ1-1, with D possibly being TRBD1 (5 bases). The germline V and J ends were trimmed by 6 bases and 2 bases, with 16 bases remaining between them. The CDR3 spans 15 residues. From germline, CDR1 is MNHNY and CDR2 SVGAGI (reference sequence).

V gene TRBV28 combines with J gene TRBJ1-3; D might be TRBD1 (6 bases). Germline V gene data show CDR1 as MDHEN and CDR2 as SYDVKM. V lost 8 bases and J 8 bases, leaving 13 bases between the germline ends. This CDR3 contains 12 residues. CDR3 sequence reads: CASLGHPDTIYF. In nucleotides, the CDR3 is TGTGCCAGCCTGGGACACCCTGACACCATATATTTT.

This chain's CDR3 is CASSLGVSNGYTF. The DNA of the CDR3 is TGTGCCAGCAGTTTGGGGGTCTCCAATGGCTACACCTTC. The chain joins TRBV28 to TRBJ1-2; a possible D gene is TRBD1 (5 bases). The CDR3 runs to 13 residues. V lost 3 bases, J lost 6 bases, and 11 bases lay in between. In germline, CDR1 is MDHEN, CDR2 SYDVKM.

V gene TRBV28 combines with J gene TRBJ2-3, with TRBD2 identical over 8 bases. The ends lost 2 bases at V and 4 bases at J; junction bases unmatched: 2. Germline V CDR1 and CDR2: MDHEN, SYDVKM. There are 14 residues in the CDR3. This CDR3 reads CASSLGGRPDTQYF. In nucleotides, the CDR3 is TGTGCCAGCAGTTTAGGCGGGAGGCCAGATACGCAGTATTTT.

The rearrangement links TRBV6-1 to TRBJ2-2, with D uncertain. This CDR3 comprises 14 residues. Between the trimmed V and J ends, which lost 7 bases and 4 bases, there was a span of 13 bases. Looked up from germline, CDR1 is MNHNS and CDR2 is SASEGT. CDR3 nucleotides: TGTGCCAGCACCAAGGAAAGGGTCACCGGGGAGCTGTTTTTT. Protein sequence: CASTKERVTGELFF.

The chain combines TRBV30 with TRBJ2-5; TRBD1 aligns across 8 bases. The CDR3 extends over 14 amino acids. V lost 6 bases and J lost 5; bases outside the gene matches: 11. CDR1 and CDR2 from the germline V gene are GTSNPN and SVGIG (reference sequence). CDR3 DNA: TGTGCCTGTTCTCGGACAGGGTTAGGCGAGACCCAGTACTTC. The encoded protein is CACSRTGLGETQYF.

The chain couples TRBV28 to TRBJ1-2; D unresolved. V gave up 8 bases and J gave up 5 bases, with 12 bases separating them. Germline CDR1 and CDR2: MDHEN and SYDVKM. The length of the CDR3 is 12 residues. CDR3 amino acids: CASGRAWYGYTF. DNA of the CDR3: TGTGCCAGCGGAAGGGCTTGGTATGGCTACACCTTC.

The V gene is TRBV28, the J gene TRBJ1-5; 8 bases are shared with TRBD1. Germline loops: CDR1 MDHEN, CDR2 SYDVKM. The CDR3 sequence is 15 residues long. Unmatched junction bases numbered 10, after V lost 7 bases and J lost 5 bases. The CDR3 loop reads CASIPGGGLYQPQHF. As DNA, the CDR3 is TGTGCCAGCATTCCAGGGGGCGGCCTTTATCAGCCCCAGCATTTT.

V and J are TRBV15 and TRBJ2-4, with 7 positions matching TRBD2. After removal of 3 bases from V and 1 base from J, the junction contained 9 bases not matched to a gene. This CDR3 is built from 17 residues. Per the germline V gene, CDR1 is LNHNV and CDR2 is YYDKDF (reference sequence). The CDR3, as DNA: TGTGCCACCAGCAGGGGAGGGACTAACGCGGCCAAAAACATTCAGTACTTC. Translating gives CATSRGGTNAAKNIQYF.